This T cell receptor beta chain was retrieved from a study of vaccination effects on CD4 cells after COVID-19. A word on this clone: The antigen remains undetermined.

ViraFEST assay sequencing came after antigen-specific CD4+ T cells were expanded with viral peptide pools. CD4+ T cells were isolated after roughly nine days of culture. Vaccine recipients had no previous SARS-CoV-2 infection; their nucleocapsid antibodies were negative. Every well housed two million PBMC, which grew in culture alongside about 9 IU/ml IL-2 and roughly 9.8 ug/ml peptides. Half-medium exchanges with IL-2 medium took place on days 3 and 7. The method was immunoSEQ multiplex PCR; TCRdb's version includes in-frame clones alone and lacks a portion of them. The sample lists tens of thousands of clones, roughly 70% seen once, with roughly 18% in the top ten. Study results and limitations: Nearly all vaccine-induced clones in healthy recipients recognized only SARS-CoV-2.

V shed 6 bases and J shed 7 bases, with 12 bases lying between them. This CDR3 region has 12 residues. Per germline, CDR1 MNHEY and CDR2 SVGAGI. Sequenced here: CD4+ T cells from PBMCs cultured with SARS-CoV-2 spike peptides, sampled before COVID-19 vaccination. This TCR derives from a human donor who received a COVID-19 vaccine. This chain connects TRBV6-5 to TRBJ1-1; D unclear. The CDR3 spells CASRPASREAFF. In nucleotides, the CDR3 is TGTGCCAGCAGACCAGCCTCTCGTGAAGCTTTCTTT.